Listed here are 22 T cell receptor beta chains from one sample, sequenced in a study of CD8 T cells in Susac syndrome. cDNA came from approximately 0.5 to 1 ug RNA primed by random hexamers. TCRdb redid the calling of the immunoSEQ multiplex PCR reads with MiXCR, one entry per CDR3 protein. The sample records some 90,000 distinct CDR3 sequences, 90% to 95% being singletons. The sample comprised CD8+ T cells from PBMCs. The source of these receptors is a human donor in good health.

The V gene is TRBV9, the J gene TRBJ1-2; 7 positions match TRBD1. Germline V gene data show CDR1 as SGDLS and CDR2 as YYNGEE. V dropped 3 bases and J dropped 1; count of bases not matched to a gene: 0. The CDR3 sequence is 13 residues long. This chain's CDR3 is CASSGQGNYGYTF. In DNA, the CDR3 is TGTGCCAGCAGCGGACAGGGTAACTATGGCTACACCTTC.

The chain joins TRBV24-1 to TRBJ2-3, with 7 bases matching TRBD2. Per germline, CDR1 KGHDR and CDR2 SFDVKD. J lost 4 bases, V lost 5 bases, and 2 bases had no gene match. The CDR3 runs to 13 residues. The CDR3 nucleotides are TGTGCCACCAGTGGGCTAGCGGCAGATACGCAGTATTTT. Protein sequence: CATSGLAADTQYF.

This chain uses TRBV6-5 with TRBJ1-1, with D perhaps TRBD1 (5 bases). CDR1 MNHEY and CDR2 SVGAGI come from the germline V gene. This CDR3 comprises 14 residues. V shed 0 bases and J shed 1 base, with 6 bases lying between them. This chain's CDR3 is CASSYSQGNTEAFF. The CDR3 bases are TGTGCCAGCAGTTACTCGCAGGGGAACACTGAAGCTTTCTTT.

The V and J genes are TRBV15 and TRBJ1-5; D call uncertain. The CDR3 loop spans 13 amino acids. Germline-derived CDR1 and CDR2 are LNHNV and YYDKDF (reference sequence). V shed 0 bases and J shed 3 bases, with 3 bases lying between them. The CDR3 bases are TGTGCCACCAGCAGAGACCACAATCAGCCCCAGCATTTT. Amino acids: CATSRDHNQPQHF.

V and J are TRBV4-1 and TRBJ1-2; D remains ambiguous. This CDR3 region has 14 residues. The V and J ends lost 4 bases and 4 bases respectively, with 13 bases between them. Germline V gives CDR1 MGHRA, CDR2 YSYEKL. The CDR3 region has the DNA TGCGCCAGCAGCCCCGACCCACCCGTCTATGGCTACACCTTC. Amino acids: CASSPDPPVYGYTF.

V is TRBV3-1 and J is TRBJ2-5; 9 bases line up with TRBD1. CDR1 LGHDT and CDR2 YNNKEL come from the germline V gene (reference sequence). V lost 1 base, J lost 4 bases, and 7 bases stayed unmatched. This CDR3 is 16 amino acids long. In DNA, the CDR3 is TGTGCCAGCAGCCAAGGGGGACAGGGTAGTGGAGAGACCCAGTACTTC. This encodes CASSQGGQGSGETQYF.

The V and J genes are TRBV29-1 and TRBJ2-2; the D gene is possibly TRBD2 (5 bases). Germline V gives CDR1 SQVTM, CDR2 ANQGSEA. The CDR3 runs 11 residues. Trimming shortened V by 4 bases and J by 5 bases, and 5 bases separated the two germline ends. The CDR3 is CSVGRTGELFF. CDR3 coding DNA: TGCAGCGTTGGGAGGACCGGGGAGCTGTTTTTT.

The V gene is TRBV4-2, the J gene TRBJ2-3, with 8 bases identical to TRBD2. Germline loops: CDR1 LGHNA, CDR2 YNFKEQ. V shed 4 bases, J shed 5 bases, and the junction held 8 bases outside the gene matches. This CDR3 contains 15 residues. DNA for the CDR3: TGTGCCAGCAGCCCCTCGGGTAGCGGGGAAGATACGCAGTATTTT. Translation gives CASSPSGSGEDTQYF.

The chain recombines TRBV19 with TRBJ1-1, with 8 bases matching TRBD1. Trimming at V came to 1 base and at J to 0 bases, leaving 1 base not matched to a gene. Germline CDR1 LNHDA, CDR2 SQIVND (reference sequence). The CDR3 extends over 15 amino acids. This chain's CDR3 is CASSIGQGLNTEAFF. Written as DNA, the CDR3 is TGTGCCAGTAGTATAGGACAGGGGTTGAACACTGAAGCTTTCTTT.

The chain has TRBV19 and TRBJ2-2, with 8 nucleotides matching TRBD2. Germline CDR1 reads LNHDA; CDR2 reads SQIVND (reference sequence). V was clipped by 7 bases and J by 2 bases; unmatched bases: 15. The CDR3 has 18 amino acids. CDR3 in DNA: TGTGCCAGTACCGGCGTCCTCCCCGGGGGGGATAACACCGGGGAGCTGTTTTTT. Encoded protein: CASTGVLPGGDNTGELFF.

V is TRBV19 and J is TRBJ1-2, with D possibly TRBD1 on 5 matching bases. The CDR3 consists of 13 residues. V lost 5 bases and J lost 6, with 13 bases in between. The germline gives CDR1 LNHDA, CDR2 SQIVND (reference sequence). The CDR3 sequence is CASSWARVDGYTF. DNA for the CDR3: TGTGCCAGTAGTTGGGCCAGGGTCGATGGCTACACCTTC.

J is TRBJ1-1 and V is TRBV20-1; tentative D call: TRBD1 (6 bases). Trimming removed 2 bases at V and 5 bases at J, with 15 bases between. The germline gives CDR1 DFQATT, CDR2 SNEGSKA (reference sequence). The CDR3 extends over 14 amino acids. Written as DNA, the CDR3 is TGCAGTGCTAGACTGAGACAGGTAGTGACTGAAGCTTTCTTT. It codes for CSARLRQVVTEAFF.

The rearrangement uses TRBV29-1 and TRBJ1-1; possibly TRBD1 for D (6 bases). Trimming removed 7 bases at V and 6 bases at J, with 12 bases between. This CDR3 comprises 11 residues. Germline CDR1 reads SQVTM; CDR2 reads ANQGSEA. The CDR3 DNA reads as TGCAGCGCAAGGCAGGGGCCTGAAGCTTTCTTT. Translated: CSARQGPEAFF.

Only one count was recorded for this clonotype. J is TRBJ2-7 and V is TRBV5-1; 9 bases are shared with TRBD2. The CDR3 length is 15 residues. Looked up from germline, CDR1 is SGHRS and CDR2 is YFSETQ. Germline trimming cut 2 bases from V and 2 bases from J; bases unmatched to any gene: 5. CDR3 sequence reads: CASSFRASGAYEQYF. The DNA of the CDR3 is TGCGCCAGCAGCTTTCGGGCTAGCGGGGCCTACGAGCAGTACTTC. Together with reference TRBV5-1 and TRBJ2-7, the CDR3 gives the full variable domain: KAGVTQTPRYLIKTRGQQVTLSCSPISGHRSVSWYQQTPGQGLQFLFEYFSETQRNKGNFPGRFSGRQFSNSRSEMNVSTLELGDSALYLCASSFRASGAYEQYFGPGTRLTVT.

The chain combines TRBV7-6 with TRBJ2-1; 8 bases agree with TRBD1. Germline values: CDR1 SGHVS, CDR2 FNYEAQ. CDR3 length equals 17 residues. V trimming: 5 bases; J trimming: 0 bases; junction bases outside the gene matches: 9. The CDR3 DNA is TGTGCCAGCAGCCGTAGGACAGGGACTCCCTCCTACAATGAGCAGTTCTTC. As protein: CASSRRTGTPSYNEQFF.

This chain joins TRBV13 and TRBJ2-7; a weak D match, TRBD2 (6 bases). The CDR3 has 14 amino acids. The germline V gene has CDR1 PRHDT and CDR2 FYEKMQ (reference sequence). The ends were cut back, 3 bases at V and 2 bases at J, with 11 bases in the middle. The CDR3 spells CASSFGGAAYEQYF. The DNA for the CDR3 is TGTGCCAGCAGCTTTGGAGGGGCCGCCTACGAGCAGTACTTC.

This sequence joins TRBV30 and TRBJ1-5, with unresolved D. Germline V CDR1 and CDR2: GTSNPN, SVGIG (reference sequence). The V and J ends lost 0 bases and 11 bases respectively, with 20 bases between them. This CDR3 has 15 residues. The CDR3 reads CAWSVEGSTLSTQHF. The CDR3 nucleotides read TGTGCCTGGAGTGTCGAAGGTAGCACTTTGAGCACCCAGCATTTT.

This clonotype was observed once. The chain recombines TRBV6-1 with TRBJ2-5; D is possibly TRBD2 (5 bases). The germline V gene encodes CDR1 MNHNS and CDR2 SASEGT. This CDR3 comprises 15 residues. The ends were cut back, 0 bases at V and 4 bases at J, with 12 bases in the middle. The CDR3 loop reads CASSEAVGIAETQYF. The CDR3 coding sequence is TGTGCCAGCAGTGAAGCGGTCGGGATCGCAGAGACCCAGTACTTC.

In DNA form, the CDR3 reads TGTGCCATCAGTGAAGGGGGGAACTATGGCTACACCTTC. It codes for CAISEGGNYGYTF. The chain recombines TRBV10-3 with TRBJ1-2; tentatively, D is TRBD1 (6 bases). From germline, CDR1 is ENHRY and CDR2 SYGVKD. The V and J ends lost 3 bases and 2 bases respectively, with 7 bases between them. The CDR3 is made up of 13 amino acids.

This chain links TRBV12-3 or TRBV12-4 with TRBJ2-5; D possibly matches TRBD1 or TRBD2 (5 bases each). The CDR3 is 16 amino acids. With 5 bases removed from V and 5 bases from J, the gap between germline ends came to 21 bases. The CDR3 region has the DNA TGTGCCAGCAGTCCAGGACTGAATCAGGGCCGGGAGACCCAGTACTTC. As protein: CASSPGLNQGRETQYF.

In its sample, this clonotype was seen once. This chain joins TRBV3-1 and TRBJ2-5, with TRBD2 identical over 11 bases. V lost 2 bases, J lost 5 bases, and 7 bases stayed unmatched. Germline CDR1 is LGHDT and CDR2 is YNNKEL (reference sequence). This CDR3 contains 16 residues. CDR3 protein: CASSQSSGGRRETQYF. In DNA form, the CDR3 reads TGTGCCAGCAGCCAATCTAGCGGGGGGCGGAGGGAGACCCAGTACTTC.

This clonotype was counted a few times. The V call is TRBV13, the J call TRBJ2-7, with a tentative D call TRBD1 (6 bases). V lost 5 bases to trimming and J lost 0 bases, with 8 bases between them. There are 13 residues in the CDR3. CDR1 is PRHDT and CDR2 is FYEKMQ in the germline V gene (reference sequence). CDR3 region: CASSGTSSYEQYF. CDR3 DNA: TGTGCCAGCAGCGGGACATCCTCCTACGAGCAGTACTTC. Full variable domain (missing parts from reference TRBV13 and TRBJ2-7): AAGVIQSPRHLIKEKRETATLKCYPIPRHDTVYWYQQGPGQDPQFLISFYEKMQSDKGSIPDRFSAQQFSDYHSELNMSSLELGDSALYFCASSGTSSYEQYFGPGTRLTVT.